The clone carrying this TCR beta chain was observed a handful of times. As yet, its antigen is unknown. The data derive from a study of blood T cells in healthy people across ages. Whole-study findings and limits: Expanded clonotype shifts may have been confounded, as the donors had an unknown CMV status.

Per germline, CDR1 MNHEY and CDR2 SMNVEV (reference sequence). The CDR3 is 16 residues long. The second PCR ran roughly 7 to 12 cycles with a sample-barcoded 5' primer and J-beta primers. TCRdb re-derived calls from the 5' RACE reads in MiXCR, one entry per CDR3 protein. The sample lists more than 650,000 distinct CDR3 sequences, about 20% occurring once. This chain connects TRBV27 to TRBJ2-1; possibly TRBD1 for D (6 bases). Matching the DNA end better, TRBJ2-7 makes the J call doubtful. The TCR sequence derives from a man between 65 and 85 years old in good health. Sequencing used blood. The CDR3 sequence is CASSFTLQGSLYEQYF. CDR3 bases: TGTGCCAGCAGTTTCACTCTTCAGGGGTCCCTCTACGAGCAGTACTTC.